The rows below give T cell receptor beta chains drawn from one sample of a study of T-cell memory formation after mild COVID-19. TCRdb reanalysed the 5' RACE reads using MiXCR and keeps one entry per CDR3 protein. This table holds roughly 510,000 distinct CDR3 sequences, about 18% found once. The sequenced sample consisted of PBMCs or a T cell subset sorted from them (not recorded which). The receptors derive from an adult woman who had mild COVID-19 (a few samples of this study predate the infection). Cell type and time point are not known. Both conserved end residues are trimmed from each CDR3.

j_call v_call cdr3_aa
TRBJ2-1 TRBV25-1 ASSESGMDEQF
TRBJ2-3 TRBV7-8 ASSFRLAGDKADTQY
TRBJ1-6 TRBV12-3/TRBV12-4 ASSPRLNSPLH
TRBJ2-3 TRBV7-9 ASSLGDAAGDTQY
TRBJ2-1 TRBV5-1 ASSLAGGGQNEQF
TRBJ2-7 TRBV5-6 ASSPLYGTGGGEQY
TRBJ1-1 TRBV12-3/TRBV12-4 ASSPWGGSNTEAF
TRBJ1-2 TRBV20-1 SARQGSYT
TRBJ1-1 TRBV11-1 ASSLGWGPGNTEAF
TRBJ2-3 TRBV12-3/TRBV12-4 ASRKVLGNADTQY
TRBJ2-5 TRBV11-2 ASSRDFEETQY
TRBJ1-1 TRBV15 ATSRGGYLGSMNTEAF
TRBJ2-1 TRBV24-1 ATRSLDEQF
TRBJ1-5 TRBV21-1 ASVQPQH
TRBJ2-5 TRBV28 ASSSLGRGETQY
TRBJ2-2 TRBV12-3/TRBV12-4 ASSLLGRGVKGFGTGELF
TRBJ1-5 TRBV6-2/TRBV6-3 ASTQTNMGNQPQH
TRBJ2-3 TRBV7-2 ASSLLWGTTDTQY
TRBJ2-1 TRBV5-1 ASRSGHLSFGQF
TRBJ1-2 TRBV29-1 SVGAGQGLLPANGYT
TRBJ1-1 TRBV7-9 ASSPGGGDGTEAF
TRBJ2-1 TRBV3-1 ASSQEGGRGRSSYNEQF
TRBJ2-2 TRBV2 ASRIRGELF
TRBJ2-7 TRBV4-1 ASSQGTIYEQY
TRBJ2-1 TRBV2 ASSKLATSSYNEQF
TRBJ2-1 TRBV4-2 ASSQDLSGGASYNEQF
TRBJ2-3 TRBV11-2 ASSPMGSGITDTQY
TRBJ2-3 TRBV6-4 AKSGGRTDTQY
TRBJ1-5 TRBV6-2/TRBV6-3 ASTRGRSNSNQPQH
TRBJ1-2 TRBV2 ASREGPGQMFSYGYT
TRBJ2-7 TRBV12-3/TRBV12-4 ASSLGLAGHHEQY
TRBJ1-2 TRBV6-5 ASSLYTGTPNGYT
TRBJ2-1 TRBV15 ATSRDPGPYNEQF
TRBJ2-3 TRBV24-1 ATSDRGRAYTDTQY
TRBJ1-2 TRBV18 ASSPVTGKTQNPYGYT
TRBJ2-1 TRBV7-2 ASSLGVAGYDEQF
TRBJ2-7 TRBV11-2 ASSLNSALTSYEQY
TRBJ1-3 TRBV12-3/TRBV12-4 ASSLTLGQGSTIY
TRBJ2-7 TRBV20-1 SARDPQAPISSYEQY
TRBJ2-1 TRBV20-1 SAALEENSYNEQF
TRBJ2-3 TRBV7-2 ASSIKRGGSTDTQY
TRBJ2-7 TRBV7-3 ASSLYSGGPYEQY
TRBJ2-3 TRBV29-1 SGEGLSTDTQY
TRBJ2-7 TRBV7-9 ASSLAKAGPLYEQY
TRBJ1-2 TRBV24-1 ATSEGTSYGYT
TRBJ2-7 TRBV20-1 SARDSISSGASYEQY
TRBJ2-5 TRBV9 ASSVSWIAGVGETQY
TRBJ2-2 TRBV30 AWRIVGSANTGELF
TRBJ2-7 TRBV25-1 ASSEFVGTVQY
TRBJ2-7 TRBV5-1 ASSSTSFYEQY
TRBJ1-2 TRBV7-2 ASSLAATGLCY